This record looks at one T cell receptor beta chain sequence and its context. Its antigen is unidentified. The source of the sample is a study of CD8+CD57+ T cells in acquired aplastic anemia. Study as a whole: The sorted CD4+ and CD8+ cells yielded an average roughly 3 ug of DNA.

Study results and caveats: Twenty-nine sequences, all CD8+ CDR3, were shared between patients and controls. Patients versus controls showed no significant CD8+ Simpson's diversity difference.

TCR beta VDJ and CDR3 profiles were obtained from a genomic DNA template. MiXCR, applied by TCRdb to the reads, yields one record per CDR3 protein. The data hold around 250,000 distinct CDR3 sequences, with around 60% observed a single time. Germline CDR1 reads SQVTM; CDR2 reads ANQGSEA. With V trimmed by 8 bases and J by 5 bases, 12 bases remained unmatched. There are 16 residues in the CDR3. The clonotype originates from a human donor with severe aplastic anemia or a healthy control (not recorded which). The specimen was sorted CD4+, CD8+, or CD8+CD57+ T cells (not recorded which) from PBMCs. The chain has TRBV29-1 and TRBJ2-1; the match to TRBD2 covers 13 bases. CDR3: CSIRGTSGEGDNEQFF. For the CDR3, the DNA is TGCAGCATCCGAGGGACTAGCGGGGAGGGTGACAATGAGCAGTTCTTC.